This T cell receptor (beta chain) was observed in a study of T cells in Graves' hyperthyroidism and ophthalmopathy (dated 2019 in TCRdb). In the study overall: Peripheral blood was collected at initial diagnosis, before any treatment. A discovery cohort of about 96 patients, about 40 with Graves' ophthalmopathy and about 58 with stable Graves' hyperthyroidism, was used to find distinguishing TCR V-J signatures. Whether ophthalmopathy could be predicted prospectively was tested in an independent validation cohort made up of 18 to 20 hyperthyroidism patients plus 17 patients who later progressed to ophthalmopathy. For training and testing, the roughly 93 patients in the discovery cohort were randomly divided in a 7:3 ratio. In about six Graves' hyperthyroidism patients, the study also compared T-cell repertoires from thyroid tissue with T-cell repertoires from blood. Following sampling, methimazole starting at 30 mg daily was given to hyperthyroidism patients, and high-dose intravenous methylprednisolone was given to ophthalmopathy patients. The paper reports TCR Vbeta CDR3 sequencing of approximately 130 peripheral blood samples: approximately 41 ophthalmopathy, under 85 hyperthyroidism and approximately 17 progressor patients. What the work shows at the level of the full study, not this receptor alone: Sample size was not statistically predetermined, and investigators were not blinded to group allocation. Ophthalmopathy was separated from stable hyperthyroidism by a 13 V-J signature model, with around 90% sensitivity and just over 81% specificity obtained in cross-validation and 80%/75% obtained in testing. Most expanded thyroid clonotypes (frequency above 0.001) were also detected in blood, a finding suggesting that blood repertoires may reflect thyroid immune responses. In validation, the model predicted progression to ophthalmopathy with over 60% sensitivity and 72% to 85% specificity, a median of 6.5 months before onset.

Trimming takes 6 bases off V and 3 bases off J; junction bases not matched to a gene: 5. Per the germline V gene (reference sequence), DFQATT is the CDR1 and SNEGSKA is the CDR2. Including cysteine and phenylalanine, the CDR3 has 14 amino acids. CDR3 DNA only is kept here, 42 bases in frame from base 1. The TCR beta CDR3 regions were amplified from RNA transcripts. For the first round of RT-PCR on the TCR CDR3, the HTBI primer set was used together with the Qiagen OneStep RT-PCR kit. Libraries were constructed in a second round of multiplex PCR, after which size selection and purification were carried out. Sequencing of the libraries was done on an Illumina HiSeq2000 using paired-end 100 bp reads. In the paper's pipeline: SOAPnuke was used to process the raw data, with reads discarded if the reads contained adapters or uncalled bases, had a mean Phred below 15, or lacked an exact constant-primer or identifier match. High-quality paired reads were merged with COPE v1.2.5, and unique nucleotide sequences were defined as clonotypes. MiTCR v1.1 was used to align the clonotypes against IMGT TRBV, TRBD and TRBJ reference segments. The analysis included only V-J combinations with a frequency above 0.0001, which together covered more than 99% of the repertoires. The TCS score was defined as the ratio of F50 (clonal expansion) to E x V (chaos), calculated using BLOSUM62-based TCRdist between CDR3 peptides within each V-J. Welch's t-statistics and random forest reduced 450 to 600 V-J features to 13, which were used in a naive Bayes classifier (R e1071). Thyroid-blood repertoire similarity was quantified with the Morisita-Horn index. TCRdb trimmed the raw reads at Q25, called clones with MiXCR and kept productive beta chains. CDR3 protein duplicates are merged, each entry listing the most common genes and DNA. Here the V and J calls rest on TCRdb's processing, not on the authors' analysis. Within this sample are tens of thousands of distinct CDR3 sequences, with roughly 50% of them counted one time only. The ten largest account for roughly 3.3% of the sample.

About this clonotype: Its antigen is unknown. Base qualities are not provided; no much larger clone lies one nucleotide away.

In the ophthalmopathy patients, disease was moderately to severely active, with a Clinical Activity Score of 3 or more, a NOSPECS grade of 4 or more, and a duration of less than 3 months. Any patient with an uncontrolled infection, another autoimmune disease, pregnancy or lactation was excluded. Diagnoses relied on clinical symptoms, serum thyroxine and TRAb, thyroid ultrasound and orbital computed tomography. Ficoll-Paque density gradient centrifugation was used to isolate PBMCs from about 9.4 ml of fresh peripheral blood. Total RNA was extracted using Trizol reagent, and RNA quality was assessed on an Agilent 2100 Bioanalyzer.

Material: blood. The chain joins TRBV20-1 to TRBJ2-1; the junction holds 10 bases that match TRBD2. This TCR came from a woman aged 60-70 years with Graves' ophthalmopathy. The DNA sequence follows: TGCAGTGCGCGGACTAGCGGTTACTACAATGAGCAGTTCTTC. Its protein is CSARTSGYYNEQFF.